Each of the 13 T cell receptor beta chains below was sequenced from the same sample in a study of T cells after somatic rescue of genetic block. Sequenced by immunoSEQ multiplex PCR; TCRdb stores in-frame clones only, minus some. In the table there are around 100,000 clones, 75% to 95% of which are singletons. The specimen was peripheral blood mononuclear cells (PBMCs). These receptors came from a woman aged 18-29 years.

Concerning this clone: One junction end disagrees with the germline gene, perhaps due to a read error. J is TRBJ1-2 and V is TRBV5-1; D might be TRBD1 (6 bases). From germline, CDR1 is SGHRS and CDR2 YFSETQ. The CDR3 consists of 13 residues. CDR3 sequence reads: CASSLGAGAGYTF. The CDR3 DNA sequence: TGCGCCAGCAGCTTGGGGGCAGGGGCCGGCTATACCTTC.

The genes are TRBV5-1 and TRBJ1-4; D not certain. The CDR3 spans 14 residues. Germline loops: CDR1 SGHRS, CDR2 YFSETQ. V lost 4 bases, J lost 1 base, and 8 bases lay in between. Here the CDR3 reads CASSPRETNEKLFF. In nucleotides, the CDR3 is TGCGCCAGCAGCCCGAGGGAAACTAATGAAAAACTGTTTTTT.

The CDR3 loop reads CASSLTPTGSDGYTF. The CDR3 DNA is TGCGCCAGCAGCTTGACCCCTACAGGGTCTGATGGCTACACCTTC. The rearrangement links TRBV5-1 to TRBJ1-2; tentative D call: TRBD1 (6 bases). The CDR3 extends over 15 amino acids. The V and J ends lost 1 base and 6 bases respectively, with 16 bases between them. Germline V lookup: CDR1 SGHRS, CDR2 YFSETQ.

The chain uses TRBV29-1 and TRBJ1-5; 8 bases map to TRBD1. Trimming cost V 6 bases and J 0 bases; bases outside gene matches: 4. Germline V gene lookup returns CDR1 SQVTM and CDR2 ANQGSEA. The CDR3 has 14 amino acids. The CDR3 DNA reads as TGCAGCGTCCTAGACAGGGGTAGCAATCAGCCCCAGCATTTT. This codes for CSVLDRGSNQPQHF.

This chain joins TRBV7-9 and TRBJ1-2; TRBD1 matches at 11 bases. The J segment lost 8 bases and the V segment lost 7 bases, leaving 9 bases of the junction unmatched. From germline, CDR1 is SEHNR and CDR2 FQNEAQ (reference sequence). The CDR3 loop spans 14 amino acids. Here the CDR3 DNA reads TGTGCCAGCACCAACCGGGGACAGGGGGACGGCTACACCTTC. The encoded protein is CASTNRGQGDGYTF.

V usage is TRBV4-3 and J usage is TRBJ1-4, with D unclear. The CDR3 extends over 16 amino acids. CDR1 LGHNA and CDR2 YSLEER come from the germline V gene. V lost 5 bases to trimming and J lost 0 bases, with 13 bases between them. The CDR3 here is CASSITSGATNEKLFF. The CDR3 coding sequence is TGCGCCAGCAGCATAACAAGCGGTGCAACTAATGAAAAACTGTTTTTT.

This chain links TRBV6-6 with TRBJ2-4; weak D call: TRBD1 (5 bases). CDR3 length: 15 amino acids. V was cut by 6 bases and J by 0 bases, with 12 bases left in between. Germline V lookup: CDR1 MNHNY, CDR2 SVGAGI (reference sequence). As DNA, the CDR3 is TGTGCCAGCAGCTACCAGGGCGAAGCCAAAAACATTCAGTACTTC. The encoded protein is CASSYQGEAKNIQYF.

The rearrangement joins TRBV19 to TRBJ1-5; D remains ambiguous. In germline, CDR1 is LNHDA, CDR2 SQIVND (reference sequence). This CDR3 contains 14 residues. Trimming cost V 2 bases and J 3 bases, with 8 bases left between them. The CDR3 DNA follows: TGTGCCAGTAGTATACTAACTGTCAATCAGCCCCAGCATTTT. Translating gives CASSILTVNQPQHF.

The gene calls are TRBV18 and TRBJ1-6; 9 bases are shared with TRBD1. The CDR3 consists of 16 residues. In germline, CDR1 is KGHSH, CDR2 LQKENI. Trimming took 5 bases from V and 4 from J; bases not matched to a gene: 6. The CDR3 region has the DNA TGTGCCAGCTCAACGGGGACAGGGAGGTATAATTCACCCCTCCACTTT. It specifies CASSTGTGRYNSPLHF.

A few counts support this clone. The CDR3 loop is CASSARANQETQYF. CDR3 DNA: TGTGCCAGCAGTGCCCGGGCAAACCAAGAGACCCAGTACTTC. V gene TRBV6-1 combines with J gene TRBJ2-5; D uncertain. Germline V gene sequence: CDR1 MNHNS, CDR2 SASEGT. The CDR3 loop spans 14 amino acids. Trimming removed 4 bases from V and 0 bases from J, with 9 bases in between.

The CDR3 bases are TGTGCCAGCAGTTTGCTAGCGGCTGGTGCCGGGGAGCTGTTTTTT. Translating gives CASSLLAAGAGELFF. This chain uses TRBV28 with TRBJ2-2; TRBD2 matches at 7 bases. Trimming removed 3 bases from V and 6 bases from J; junction bases left unmatched: 7. The CDR3 extends over 15 amino acids. The germline V gene has CDR1 MDHEN and CDR2 SYDVKM.

Concerning this clone itself: A junction boundary mismatches the germline segment, possibly from a read error. This rearrangement joins TRBV5-5 to TRBJ1-6; D remains unclear. CDR3 length: 12 residues. Germline V gene data show CDR1 as SGHKS and CDR2 as YYEKEE (reference sequence). CDR3 region: CASSPSNSPPHF. CDR3 DNA: TGTGCCAGCAGCCCTTCGAATTCACCCCCCCACTTT.

The rearrangement links TRBV4-3 to TRBJ1-2, with D tentatively TRBD1 (6 bases). This CDR3 comprises 18 residues. Trimming pared 1 base from V and 1 base from J, leaving 19 bases between. Germline lookup yields CDR1 LGHNA and CDR2 YSLEER. CDR3 sequence: CASSQGLAGTTSNYGYTF. CDR3 nucleotides: TGCGCCAGCAGCCAAGGACTTGCCGGGACAACCAGTAACTATGGCTACACCTTC.